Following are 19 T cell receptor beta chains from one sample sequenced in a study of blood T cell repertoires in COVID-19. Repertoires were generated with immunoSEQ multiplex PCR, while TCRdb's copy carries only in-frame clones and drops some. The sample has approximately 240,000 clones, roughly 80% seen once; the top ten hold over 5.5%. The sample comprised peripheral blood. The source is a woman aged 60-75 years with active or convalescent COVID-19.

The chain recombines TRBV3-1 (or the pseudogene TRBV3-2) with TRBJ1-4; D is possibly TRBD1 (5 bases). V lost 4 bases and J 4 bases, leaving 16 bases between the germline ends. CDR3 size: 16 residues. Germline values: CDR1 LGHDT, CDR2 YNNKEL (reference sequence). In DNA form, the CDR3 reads TGTGCCAGCAGCCCCCAGGCGACAGTCTTTAATGAAAAACTGTTTTTT. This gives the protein CASSPQATVFNEKLFF.

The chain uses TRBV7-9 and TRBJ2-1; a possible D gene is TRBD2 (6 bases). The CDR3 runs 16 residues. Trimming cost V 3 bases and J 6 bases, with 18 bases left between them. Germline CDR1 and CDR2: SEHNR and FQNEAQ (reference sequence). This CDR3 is CASSFISGSFPNEQFF. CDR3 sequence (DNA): TGTGCCAGCAGCTTTATTAGCGGTTCTTTCCCCAATGAGCAGTTCTTC.

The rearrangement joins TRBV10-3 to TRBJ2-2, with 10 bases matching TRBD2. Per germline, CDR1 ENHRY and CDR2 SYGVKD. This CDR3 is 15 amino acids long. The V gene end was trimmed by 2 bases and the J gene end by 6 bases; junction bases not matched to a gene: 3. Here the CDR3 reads CAISEGLAEAGELFF. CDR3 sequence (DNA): TGTGCCATCAGTGAGGGACTAGCGGAGGCCGGGGAGCTGTTTTTT.

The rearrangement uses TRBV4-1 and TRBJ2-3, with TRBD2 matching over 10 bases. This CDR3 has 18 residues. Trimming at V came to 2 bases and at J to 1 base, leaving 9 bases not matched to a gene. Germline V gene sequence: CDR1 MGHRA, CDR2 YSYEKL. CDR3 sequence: CASSQPRAGLAGTDTQYF. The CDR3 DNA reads TGCGCCAGCAGCCAACCTCGAGCCGGACTAGCGGGCACAGATACGCAGTATTTT.

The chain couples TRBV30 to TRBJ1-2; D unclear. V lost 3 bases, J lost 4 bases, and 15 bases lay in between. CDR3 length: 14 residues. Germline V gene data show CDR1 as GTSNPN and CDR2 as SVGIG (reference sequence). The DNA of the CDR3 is TGTGCCTGGAGCTCACCGGGAGGGAGCTATGGCTACACCTTC. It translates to CAWSSPGGSYGYTF.

The CDR3 sequence: CASSPGQGQMGEQFF. The CDR3 DNA follows: TGTGCCAGCAGCCCCGGACAGGGGCAAATGGGTGAGCAGTTCTTC. The rearrangement joins TRBV11-3 to TRBJ2-1, with 9 nucleotides matching TRBD1. The CDR3 has 15 amino acids. From germline, CDR1 is SGHNT and CDR2 YENEEA. Unmatched junction bases numbered 11, after V lost 5 bases and J lost 9 bases.

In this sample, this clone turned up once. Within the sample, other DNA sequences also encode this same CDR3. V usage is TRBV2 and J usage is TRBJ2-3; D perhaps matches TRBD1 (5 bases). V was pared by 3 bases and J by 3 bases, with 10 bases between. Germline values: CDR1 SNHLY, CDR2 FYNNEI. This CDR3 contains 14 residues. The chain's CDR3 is CASSDFRGTDTQYF. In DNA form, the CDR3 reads TGTGCCAGCAGTGATTTTAGGGGAACAGATACGCAGTATTTT. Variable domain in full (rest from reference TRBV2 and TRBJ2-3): EPEVTQTPSHQVTQMGQEVILRCVPISNHLYFYWYRQILGQKVEFLVSFYNNEISEKSEIFDDQFSVERPDGSNFTLKIRSTKLEDSAMYFCASSDFRGTDTQYFGPGTRLTVL.

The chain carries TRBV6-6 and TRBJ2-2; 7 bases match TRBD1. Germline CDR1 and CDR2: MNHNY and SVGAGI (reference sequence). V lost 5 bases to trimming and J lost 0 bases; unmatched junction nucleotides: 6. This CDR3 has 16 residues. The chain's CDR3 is CASSKLGQANTGELFF. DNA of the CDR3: TGTGCCAGCAGTAAACTCGGACAGGCGAACACCGGGGAGCTGTTTTTT.

This chain's CDR3 is CASSRGQGANYEQYV. CDR3 coding DNA: TGTGCCAGCAGCCGCGGACAGGGGGCGAACTACGAGCAGTACGTC. The V gene is TRBV5-4, the J gene TRBJ2-7, with 11 bases fitting TRBD1. The germline V gene encodes CDR1 SGHNT and CDR2 YYREEE (reference sequence). There are 15 residues in the CDR3. The V and J ends lost 4 bases and 3 bases, in that order; junction bases with no gene match: 6.

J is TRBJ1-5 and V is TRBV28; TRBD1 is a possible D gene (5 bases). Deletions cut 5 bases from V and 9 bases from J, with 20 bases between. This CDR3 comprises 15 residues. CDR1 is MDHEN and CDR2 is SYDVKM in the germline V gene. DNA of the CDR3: TGTGCCAGCAGTGCGCCAGGGTTTAAATTGTGGCCCCAGCATTTT. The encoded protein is CASSAPGFKLWPQHF.

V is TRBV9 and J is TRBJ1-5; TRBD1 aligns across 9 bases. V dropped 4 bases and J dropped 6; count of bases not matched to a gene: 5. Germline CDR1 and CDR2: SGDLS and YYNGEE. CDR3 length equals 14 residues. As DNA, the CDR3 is TGTGCCAGCAGCCTGGGACAGGGCGGTCAGCCCCAGCATTTT. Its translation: CASSLGQGGQPQHF.

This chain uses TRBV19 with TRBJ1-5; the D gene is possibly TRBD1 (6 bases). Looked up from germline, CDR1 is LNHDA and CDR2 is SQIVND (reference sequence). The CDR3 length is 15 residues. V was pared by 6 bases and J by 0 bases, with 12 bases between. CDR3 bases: TGTGCCAGTAGCCCGGACAGTTATAGCAATCAGCCCCAGCATTTT. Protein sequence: CASSPDSYSNQPQHF.

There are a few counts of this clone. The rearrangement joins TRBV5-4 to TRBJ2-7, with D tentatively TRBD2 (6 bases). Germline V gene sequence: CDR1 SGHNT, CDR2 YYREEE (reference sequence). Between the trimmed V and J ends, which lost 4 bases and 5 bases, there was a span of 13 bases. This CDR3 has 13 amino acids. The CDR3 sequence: CASSVMSGDEQYF. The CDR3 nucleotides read TGTGCCAGCAGCGTCATGTCGGGAGACGAGCAGTACTTC.

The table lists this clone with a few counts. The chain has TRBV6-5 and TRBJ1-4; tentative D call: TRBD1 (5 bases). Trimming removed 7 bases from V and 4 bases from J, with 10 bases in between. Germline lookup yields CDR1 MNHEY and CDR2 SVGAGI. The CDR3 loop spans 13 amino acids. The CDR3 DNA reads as TGTGCCAGCATGGGCGGACATAATGAAAAACTGTTTTTT. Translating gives CASMGGHNEKLFF.

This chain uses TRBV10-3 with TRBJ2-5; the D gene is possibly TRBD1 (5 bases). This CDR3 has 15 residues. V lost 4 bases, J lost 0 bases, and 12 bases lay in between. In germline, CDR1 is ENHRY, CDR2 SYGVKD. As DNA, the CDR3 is TGTGCCATCAGTGGACAGCCGAGTTACCAAGAGACCCAGTACTTC. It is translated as CAISGQPSYQETQYF.

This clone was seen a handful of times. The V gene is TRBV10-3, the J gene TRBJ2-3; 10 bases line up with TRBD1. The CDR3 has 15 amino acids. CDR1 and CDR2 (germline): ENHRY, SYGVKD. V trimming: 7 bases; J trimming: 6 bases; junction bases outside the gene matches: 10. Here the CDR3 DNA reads TGTGCCATCAAAGAAGAGGACAGGGGGACGGATACGCAGTATTTT. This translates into CAIKEEDRGTDTQYF.

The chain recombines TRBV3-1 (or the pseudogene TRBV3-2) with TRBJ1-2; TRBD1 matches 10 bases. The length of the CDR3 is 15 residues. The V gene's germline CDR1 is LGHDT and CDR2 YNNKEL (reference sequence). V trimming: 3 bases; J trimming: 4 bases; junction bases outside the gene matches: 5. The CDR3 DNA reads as TGTGCCAGCAGCCACGGGACAGGGGACTCCTATGGCTACACCTTC. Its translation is CASSHGTGDSYGYTF.

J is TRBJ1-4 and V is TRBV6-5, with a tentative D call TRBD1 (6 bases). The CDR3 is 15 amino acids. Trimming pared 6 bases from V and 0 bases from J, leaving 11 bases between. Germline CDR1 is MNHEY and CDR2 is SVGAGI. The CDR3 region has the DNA TGTGCCAGCAGGCGACAGGTTGCAACTAATGAAAAACTGTTTTTT. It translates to CASRRQVATNEKLFF.

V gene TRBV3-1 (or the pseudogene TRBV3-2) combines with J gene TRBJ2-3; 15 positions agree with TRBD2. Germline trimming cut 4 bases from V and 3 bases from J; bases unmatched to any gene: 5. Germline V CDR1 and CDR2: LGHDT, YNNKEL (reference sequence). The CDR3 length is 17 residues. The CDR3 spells CASSPGLAGGRTDTQYF. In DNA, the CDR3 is TGTGCCAGCAGCCCGGGACTAGCGGGGGGAAGGACAGATACGCAGTATTTT.